Listed below are T cell receptor beta chains from one sample, sequenced in a study of blood T cell repertoires in COVID-19. The method was immunoSEQ multiplex PCR; TCRdb's version includes in-frame clones alone and lacks a portion of them. The sample yields around 83,000 clones, around nine tenths seen once. The sample consisted of peripheral blood. The receptors originated from a man in his 70s with active or convalescent COVID-19. Both conserved end residues are part of each CDR3. The D gene is left open where the match is weak. Clone size is shown for a subset of rows, as once, few, many or a class of expanded clone.

abundance	v_gene	len	d_gene	j_gene	CDR3aa	CDR3nt
-	TRBV5-1	15	-	TRBJ1-5	CASSLAGASNQPQHF	TGCGCCAGCAGCTTGGCAGGGGCGAGCAATCAGCCCCAGCATTTT
-	TRBV27	20	TRBD1	TRBJ1-5	CASRTDRGRPLLLSNQPQHF	TGTGCCAGCAGGACCGACAGGGGGAGACCTCTCCTCCTTAGCAATCAGCCCCAGCATTTT
few	TRBV24-1	13	TRBD1	TRBJ2-5	CATSGWTGETQYF	TGTGCCACCAGTGGATGGACAGGGGAGACCCAGTACTTC
-	TRBV20-1	11	TRBD1	TRBJ2-7	CSKTGNHEQYF	TGCAGTAAGACAGGGAATCACGAGCAGTACTTC
-	TRBV10-1	13	-	TRBJ1-6	CASSAAGNSPLHF	TGCGCCAGCAGTGCGGCAGGGAATTCACCCCTCCACTTT
-	TRBV5-1	14	-	TRBJ1-4	CASSPAGINEKLFF	TGCGCCAGCAGCCCGGCAGGGATTAATGAAAAACTGTTTTTT
-	TRBV18	15	-	TRBJ2-7	CASSPGGPGSYEQYF	TGTGCCAGCTCACCTGGCGGGCCAGGCTCCTACGAGCAGTACTTC
once	TRBV7-8	16	TRBD1	TRBJ2-7	CASSLSRDRGFREQYF	TGTGCCAGCAGCTTATCCAGGGACAGGGGGTTCAGGGAGCAGTACTTC
-	TRBV28	13	-	TRBJ2-5	CASSSPNVVRQYF	TGTGCCAGCAGTTCCCCCAATGTGGTCAGGCAGTACTTC
-	TRBV4-1	15	TRBD2	TRBJ2-3	CASSQGRGSPDTQYF	TGCGCCAGCAGCCAAGGGCGCGGGAGTCCAGATACGCAGTATTTT
once	TRBV28	14	TRBD2	TRBJ2-1	CASSQASGSHEQFF	TGTGCCAGCAGCCAGGCTAGCGGGAGCCATGAGCAGTTCTTC
-	TRBV18	13	TRBD1	TRBJ2-7	CASSAGTVYEQYF	TGTGCCAGCTCAGCCGGGACAGTTTACGAGCAGTACTTC
few	TRBV30	15	-	TRBJ1-5	CAWSARGGRNQPQHF	TGTGCCTGGAGCGCCCGCGGCGGGAGGAATCAGCCCCAGCATTTT
-	TRBV7-2	18	TRBD1	TRBJ2-2	CASSLAALGTGGTGELFF	TGTGCCAGCAGCTTAGCGGCGCTGGGGACAGGGGGCACCGGGGAGCTGTTTTTT
once	TRBV10-3	14	TRBD1	TRBJ2-2	CAAYRGQGTGELFF	TGTGCCGCTTACAGGGGGCAAGGGACCGGGGAGCTGTTTTTT
few	TRBV5-4	15	-	TRBJ2-7	CASSLGGISHYEQYF	TGTGCCAGCAGCTTGGGCGGCATATCCCACTACGAGCAGTACTTC
-	TRBV29-1	14	TRBD1	TRBJ1-5	CSVCTTGANQPQHF	TGCAGCGTGTGTACAACAGGGGCAAATCAGCCCCAGCATTTT
-	TRBV28	14	-	TRBJ1-5	CASSSPRRYQPQHF	TGTGCCAGCAGTTCGCCTCGCAGGTATCAGCCCCAGCATTTT
few	TRBV28	15	-	TRBJ1-5	CASSWGSVSNQPQHF	TGTGCCAGCAGCTGGGGCAGTGTGAGCAATCAGCCCCAGCATTTT
-	TRBV10-3	15	TRBD1	TRBJ1-5	CAISESGQGNQPQHF	TGTGCCATCAGTGAGTCTGGACAGGGCAATCAGCCCCAGCATTTT
-	TRBV5-1	16	TRBD1	TRBJ2-1	CASSLGQGAISNEQFF	TGCGCCAGCAGCTTGGGACAGGGGGCAATAAGTAATGAGCAGTTCTTC
-	TRBV28	15	TRBD1	TRBJ1-2	CASRLTGTGHYGYTF	TGTGCCAGCAGACTAACCGGGACAGGGCACTATGGCTACACCTTC
-	TRBV30	13	-	TRBJ2-5	CAWSVAGEETQYF	TGTGCCTGGAGTGTAGCCGGGGAGGAGACCCAGTACTTC
-	TRBV5-1	15	-	TRBJ1-5	CASSPVGGVTQPQHF	TGCGCCAGCAGCCCCGTGGGGGGGGTTACTCAGCCCCAGCATTTT
-	TRBV15	13	-	TRBJ2-7	CATSRDIRFEQYF	TGTGCCACCAGCAGAGATATTCGGTTCGAGCAGTACTTC
-	TRBV5-4	17	TRBD1	TRBJ1-6	CASSRLGLTGDDSPLHF	TGTGCCAGCAGCCGCTTGGGTTTGACAGGGGATGATTCACCCCTCCACTTT
-	TRBV11-2	16	TRBD2	TRBJ2-7	CASSALGGAGVYEQYF	TGTGCCAGCAGCGCACTCGGGGGAGCGGGAGTCTACGAGCAGTACTTC
-	TRBV27	17	-	TRBJ1-6	CASSLDSLSSYNSPLHF	TGTGCCAGCAGTTTGGACAGTTTAAGCTCCTATAATTCACCCCTCCACTTT
-	TRBV13	15	TRBD2	TRBJ2-2	CASSFHGTNTGELFF	TGTGCCAGCAGCTTCCACGGGACTAATACCGGGGAGCTGTTTTTT
-	TRBV6-2/TRBV6-3	13	-	TRBJ2-5	CASSPVAKETQYF	TGTGCCAGCAGCCCAGTGGCCAAAGAGACCCAGTACTTC
-	TRBV5-1	16	TRBD1	TRBJ1-1	CASSYGQGHGNTEAFF	TGCGCCTCGTCATACGGACAGGGGCACGGGAACACTGAAGCTTTCTTT
-	TRBV6-5	13	-	TRBJ2-2	CASSYSFAGELFF	TGTGCCAGCAGTTACTCGTTCGCCGGGGAGCTGTTTTTT
-	TRBV27	14	-	TRBJ1-3	CASSGLASGNTIYF	TGTGCCAGCAGCGGACTAGCCTCTGGAAACACCATATATTTT
-	TRBV7-2	14	-	TRBJ1-5	CASSLGGLGQPQHF	TGTGCCAGCAGCTTAGGAGGGCTCGGGCAGCCCCAGCATTTT
-	TRBV5-1	16	TRBD1	TRBJ2-6	CASSLADRAGANVLTF	TGCGCCAGCAGCTTGGCCGACAGGGCTGGGGCCAACGTCCTGACTTTC
-	TRBV6-6	13	-	TRBJ2-1	CASSVPTNNFLVF	TGTGCCAGCAGTGTACCGACTAACAACTTTCTGGTCTTC
-	TRBV3-1/TRBV3-2	12	TRBD1	TRBJ2-7	CASSRQGIEQYF	TGTGCCAGCAGCCGACAGGGGATCGAGCAGTACTTC
few	TRBV6-2/TRBV6-3	16	TRBD2	TRBJ2-3	CASSYAVAGYTDTQYF	TGTGCCAGCAGTTACGCAGTAGCGGGCTACACAGATACGCAGTATTTT
-	TRBV6-5	13	TRBD1	TRBJ1-2	CASRGQGSYGYTF	TGTGCCAGCAGGGGACAGGGATCCTATGGCTACACCTTC
-	TRBV5-1	15	TRBD1	TRBJ1-4	CASSLFGTANEKLFF	TGCGCCAGCAGCTTGTTCGGGACAGCAAATGAAAAACTGTTTTTT
-	TRBV7-3	13	TRBD1	TRBJ2-7	CASSFDRGYEQYF	TGTGCCAGCAGCTTCGACAGGGGCTACGAGCAGTACTTC
once	TRBV4-1	15	-	TRBJ1-2	CASSQDRKVGYGYTF	TGCGCCAGCAGCCAAGATCGGAAGGTCGGGTATGGCTACACCTTC
-	TRBV25-1	14	-	TRBJ2-2	CSSSGTGTIGELFF	TGTAGTTCAAGCGGGACAGGCACGATTGGGGAGCTGTTTTTT
-	TRBV6-6	15	-	TRBJ1-1	CASSYGWGGKTEAFF	TGTGCCAGCAGTTACGGATGGGGCGGTAAAACTGAAGCTTTCTTT
-	TRBV6-2/TRBV6-3	16	-	TRBJ1-3	CASSYGQRGSGNTIYF	TGTGCCAGCAGTTACGGTCAACGGGGCTCTGGAAACACCATATATTTT
-	TRBV20-1	13	-	TRBJ2-1	CSASTGSIVEQFF	TGCAGTGCTAGTACCGGGAGTATAGTAGAGCAGTTCTTC
once	TRBV28	18	TRBD2	TRBJ2-1	CASSRTSGRLLKSNEQFF	TGTGCCAGCAGTCGGACTAGCGGGAGGCTGCTTAAATCCAATGAGCAGTTCTTC
-	TRBV27	17	TRBD1	TRBJ1-1	CASSLSGTASGGTEAFF	TGTGCCAGCAGTTTATCGGGGACAGCCTCAGGGGGCACTGAAGCTTTCTTT
-	TRBV14	13	-	TRBJ2-7	CASSQAGNYEQYF	TGTGCCAGCAGCCAGGCAGGGAATTACGAGCAGTACTTC
-	TRBV2	15	-	TRBJ1-1	CASTPRQELNTEAFF	TGTGCCAGCACCCCACGACAGGAGCTGAACACTGAAGCTTTCTTT